This T cell receptor beta chain was identified in a study of cytomegalovirus exposure and HLA in healthy donors. Study results and limitations: Highly shared sequence variants in one cluster were likely a sequencing artifact. V segments that were indistinguishable, TRBV6-2 and TRBV6-3 among them, were omitted from analysis. Presence/absence analyses treated sequencing depth as roughly uniform across donors.

The PCR contained 60 Vbeta and 13 Jbeta primers. Assay: immunoSEQ multiplex PCR; the TCRdb copy retains only in-frame clones and omits some. The table shows some 160,000 clones, with 70% to 85% occurring only once. V lost 0 bases to trimming and J lost 8 bases, with 5 bases between them. CDR1 and CDR2 from the germline V gene are LGHNA and YNFKEQ. The CDR3 has 13 amino acids. As regards this clone: As yet, its antigen is unknown.

Sequencing input: PBMCs. The chain links TRBV4-2 to TRBJ1-6; D call uncertain. This TCR derives from a male donor in good health and CMV-seronegative. The CDR3 sequence is CASSQDLYSPLHF. The DNA for the CDR3 is TGTGCCAGCAGCCAAGATCTGTATTCACCCCTCCACTTT.